This TCR beta chain was sequenced for a study of Ad26.COV2.S vaccination and SARS-CoV-2 variants. Using immunoSEQ multiplex PCR, the repertoire was profiled, and TCRdb retains in-frame clones only, with some absent. The table has about 350,000 clones, about 90% seen once. Looked up from germline, CDR1 is MNHNY and CDR2 is SVGAGI (reference sequence). Trimming cost V 4 bases and J 0 bases, with 10 bases left between them. The CDR3 has 15 residues. The origin of this receptor is a human donor who had recovered from COVID-19. The rearrangement links TRBV6-6 to TRBJ1-5; possible D gene TRBD1, 6 bases. The sequencing used peripheral blood, collected after recovery from COVID-19. CDR3 sequence: CASSLKQGSNQPQHF. The CDR3 nucleotides read TGTGCCAGCAGTTTAAAACAGGGTAGCAATCAGCCCCAGCATTTT.